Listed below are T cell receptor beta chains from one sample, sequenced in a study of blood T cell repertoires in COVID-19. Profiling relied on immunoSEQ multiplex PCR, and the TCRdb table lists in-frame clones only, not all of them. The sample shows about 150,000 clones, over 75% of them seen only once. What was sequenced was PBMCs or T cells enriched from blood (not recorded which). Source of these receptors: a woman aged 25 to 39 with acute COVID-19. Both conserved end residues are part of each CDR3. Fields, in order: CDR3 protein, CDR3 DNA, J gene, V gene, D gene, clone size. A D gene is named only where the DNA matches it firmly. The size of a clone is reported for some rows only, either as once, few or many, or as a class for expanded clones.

CASSLAGAHYEQYF	TGTGCCAGCAGCTTAGCGGGAGCCCACTACGAGCAGTACTTC	TRBJ2-7	TRBV7-2	NA	NA
CASGRDRYTDTQYF	TGTGCCAGTGGCCGGGACAGATACACAGATACGCAGTATTTT	TRBJ2-3	TRBV19	TRBD1	NA
CATSPAGSNIQYF	TGTGCCACCAGTCCGGCAGGGTCAAACATTCAGTACTTC	TRBJ2-4	TRBV24-1	NA	NA
CASSQAAGQSSPLHF	TGTGCCAGCAGCCAAGCTGCAGGCCAATCTTCACCCCTCCACTTT	TRBJ1-6	TRBV3-1/TRBV3-2	NA	NA
CASSPKKDRGNEQFF	TGTGCCAGCAGCCCAAAGAAAGACAGGGGCAATGAGCAGTTCTTC	TRBJ2-1	TRBV5-4	TRBD1	NA
CASSLYTSGPQETQYF	TGTGCCAGCAGTTTATATACTAGCGGGCCCCAAGAGACCCAGTACTTC	TRBJ2-5	TRBV27	TRBD2	NA
CASSQVFGGAEPQHF	TGCGCCAGCAGCCAAGTGTTCGGTGGTGCTGAGCCCCAGCATTTT	TRBJ1-5	TRBV4-3	NA	NA
CASSPPGRTDTQYF	TGTGCCAGCAGCCCCCCAGGGCGCACAGATACGCAGTATTTT	TRBJ2-3	TRBV7-3	NA	NA
CASSLNGYGYTF	TGTGCCAGCAGCTTAAACGGGTATGGCTACACCTTC	TRBJ1-2	TRBV7-2	NA	NA
CASSQEASGAGELFF	TGCGCCAGCAGCCAAGAGGCTAGTGGAGCGGGGGAGCTGTTTTTT	TRBJ2-2	TRBV4-3	NA	NA
CASSRVRLSGAGELFF	TGTGCCAGCTCTCGCGTCCGTCTCAGCGGCGCCGGGGAGCTGTTTTTT	TRBJ2-2	TRBV18	NA	NA
CASSLALDGLVLNEQFF	TGTGCCAGCAGCTTAGCTCTGGACGGACTAGTACTCAATGAGCAGTTCTTC	TRBJ2-1	TRBV7-6	TRBD2	NA
CASSVDSGGSYEQYF	TGTGCCAGCAGCGTGGATAGCGGGGGCTCCTACGAGCAGTACTTC	TRBJ2-7	TRBV9	TRBD2	NA
CASSLPGSGNTIYF	TGTGCCAGCAGTTTACCAGGGTCTGGAAACACCATATATTTT	TRBJ1-3	TRBV28	NA	NA
CASSLSRANYGYTF	TGTGCCAGCAGTTTATCGAGAGCTAACTATGGCTACACCTTC	TRBJ1-2	TRBV27	NA	few
CASSLGGQNEKLFF	TGTGCCAGCAGTTTGGGCGGGCAAAATGAAAAACTGTTTTTT	TRBJ1-4	TRBV28	NA	once
CATHQDRAGSANEKLFF	TGTGCCACCCACCAGGACAGGGCGGGATCGGCTAATGAAAAACTGTTTTTT	TRBJ1-4	TRBV6-4	TRBD1	NA
CASSKEQQGIETQYF	TGTGCCAGCAGTAAAGAACAACAGGGGATAGAGACCCAGTACTTC	TRBJ2-5	TRBV2	TRBD1	NA
CASSPAHSGANVLTF	TGTGCCAGCAGTCCAGCGCACTCTGGGGCCAACGTCCTGACTTTC	TRBJ2-6	TRBV11-2	NA	NA
CSVEVSRGATIYF	TGCAGCGTTGAAGTCTCCCGTGGGGCCACCATATATTTT	TRBJ1-3	TRBV29-1	NA	NA
CASSEVGQGGDTQYF	TGTGCCAGCAGTGAAGTGGGGCAGGGTGGGGATACGCAGTATTTT	TRBJ2-3	TRBV6-1	NA	NA
CASRRQGHTEAFF	TGTGCCAGTAGACGACAGGGGCACACTGAAGCTTTCTTT	TRBJ1-1	TRBV19	TRBD1	once
CASSRGANINTEAFF	TGTGCCAGCAGTCGCGGGGCGAATATAAACACTGAAGCTTTCTTT	TRBJ1-1	TRBV6-5	NA	NA
CASSRTGTDHSPLHF	TGTGCCAGCAGTAGGACAGGAACAGATCATTCACCCCTCCACTTT	TRBJ1-6	TRBV27	TRBD1	NA
CASRGRRDISGNTIYF	TGTGCCAGTAGGGGTCGGAGGGATATCTCTGGAAACACCATATATTTT	TRBJ1-3	TRBV19	NA	NA
CASTRGNSYNEQFF	TGTGCCAGTACCCGAGGGAATTCCTACAATGAGCAGTTCTTC	TRBJ2-1	TRBV19	NA	NA
CASSIRTGAYEQYF	TGCGCCAGCAGCATAAGGACAGGGGCCTACGAGCAGTACTTC	TRBJ2-7	TRBV5-1	TRBD1	NA
CASSQLGNTGELFF	TGTGCCAGCAGCCAACTAGGGAACACCGGGGAGCTGTTTTTT	TRBJ2-2	TRBV3-1/TRBV3-2	NA	NA
CASSLLLSDTSYGYTF	TGTGCCAGCTCCCTACTGCTCTCGGACACAAGCTATGGCTACACCTTC	TRBJ1-2	TRBV18	NA	NA
CSVAPGQGDEQYF	TGCAGCGTCGCCCCGGGACAGGGGGACGAGCAGTACTTC	TRBJ2-7	TRBV29-1	TRBD1	once
CASSKGLSQETQYF	TGTGCCAGCAGCAAGGGACTGAGCCAAGAGACCCAGTACTTC	TRBJ2-5	TRBV21-1	NA	once
CASSPSTTLTTAPDTQYF	TGTGCCAGCTCCCCAAGCACTACTCTTACAACGGCCCCAGATACGCAGTATTTT	TRBJ2-3	TRBV18	NA	NA
CASSLLGAGGIWEQFF	TGTGCCAGCAGCCTCTTGGGAGCGGGAGGGATTTGGGAGCAGTTCTTC	TRBJ2-1	TRBV7-2	TRBD2	NA
CASSVRDRRETQYF	TGTGCCAGCAGCGTACGGGACAGGCGAGAGACCCAGTACTTC	TRBJ2-5	TRBV5-5	TRBD1	NA
CASSLARGGSGELFF	TGTGCCAGCAGCCTAGCCAGGGGTGGGTCCGGGGAGCTGTTTTTT	TRBJ2-2	TRBV11-3	NA	NA
CASSYSGAEGTQYF	TGTGCCAGCAGTTACTCTGGCGCCGAGGGGACCCAGTACTTC	TRBJ2-5	TRBV6-5	NA	NA
CAISESGQSETQYF	TGTGCCATCAGTGAGTCGGGCCAATCGGAGACCCAGTACTTC	TRBJ2-5	TRBV10-3	NA	NA
CASSQVLAESSYEQYF	TGCGCCAGCAGCCAAGTGTTAGCCGAAAGCTCCTACGAGCAGTACTTC	TRBJ2-7	TRBV4-1	NA	NA
CASSSVVVGDLRYNEQFF	TGTGCCAGCAGCTCCGTGGTTGTGGGGGACTTGAGGTACAATGAGCAGTTCTTC	TRBJ2-1	TRBV5-5	NA	NA
CASSDSLSGANVLTF	TGTGCCAGCAGCGACAGTCTCTCTGGGGCCAACGTCCTGACTTTC	TRBJ2-6	TRBV25-1	NA	NA
CASRGVGGANTEAFF	TGTGCCAGCAGGGGGGTCGGGGGAGCCAACACTGAAGCTTTCTTT	TRBJ1-1	TRBV2	NA	NA
CASSFFGGSYEQYF	TGTGCCAGCAGTTTCTTCGGCGGTTCCTACGAGCAGTACTTC	TRBJ2-7	TRBV28	NA	NA
CASSFHTNPYEQYF	TGTGCCAGCAGCTTTCATACTAACCCCTACGAGCAGTACTTC	TRBJ2-7	TRBV5-4	NA	NA
CASSLVTGSDGYTF	TGTGCCAGCAGCTTAGTTACAGGGAGCGATGGCTACACCTTC	TRBJ1-2	TRBV7-2	NA	NA
CASSFPGQGKYEQYF	TGTGCCAGCAGTTTCCCCGGACAGGGGAAGTACGAGCAGTACTTC	TRBJ2-7	TRBV28	TRBD1	NA
CASSYPSRGGIDYGYTF	TGTGCCAGCAGTTATCCTTCGCGCGGGGGGATCGACTATGGCTACACCTTC	TRBJ1-2	TRBV6-2/TRBV6-3	NA	NA
CAIRTGWGSEAFF	TGTGCCATTAGGACGGGGTGGGGTTCTGAAGCTTTCTTT	TRBJ1-1	TRBV28	NA	NA
CASTKPGDTEAFF	TGTGCCAGCACCAAGCCCGGGGACACTGAAGCTTTCTTT	TRBJ1-1	TRBV6-5	NA	NA
CASSSYYGSHNSNQPQHF	TGTGCCAGCAGCTCCTACTACGGGAGTCATAATAGCAATCAGCCCCAGCATTTT	TRBJ1-5	TRBV7-9	NA	NA
CASSSAGQPQHF	TGTGCCAGCAGCTCCGCGGGGCAGCCCCAGCATTTT	TRBJ1-5	TRBV7-2	NA	NA
CASSQGTGVQETQYF	TGTGCCAGCAGCCAAGGAACAGGGGTCCAAGAGACCCAGTACTTC	TRBJ2-5	TRBV3-1/TRBV3-2	TRBD1	NA
CASSLKGGSFYEQYF	TGTGCCAGCAGCCTAAAAGGCGGTTCATTCTACGAGCAGTACTTC	TRBJ2-7	TRBV6-5	NA	NA
CASSSRTGGNEQFF	TGTGCCAGCAGCTCTCGGACAGGGGGCAATGAGCAGTTCTTC	TRBJ2-1	TRBV7-2	TRBD1	NA
CASSTFDRLSGNTIYF	TGTGCCAGCAGTACGTTCGACAGGCTCTCTGGAAACACCATATATTTT	TRBJ1-3	TRBV28	NA	NA
CSVDPGWAGATYNEQFF	TGCAGCGTTGATCCCGGGTGGGCGGGAGCCACCTACAATGAGCAGTTCTTC	TRBJ2-1	TRBV29-1	TRBD2	NA
CASSQDWLRNTEAFF	TGTGCCAGCAGCCAAGATTGGTTGAGAAACACTGAAGCTTTCTTT	TRBJ1-1	TRBV14	NA	NA
CASRGGRGVYGYTF	TGTGCCAGCAGGGGGGGCAGGGGGGTCTATGGCTACACCTTC	TRBJ1-2	TRBV28	TRBD1	NA
CASSHSPGQGSPLHF	TGTGCCAGCAGCCACTCCCCTGGACAGGGTTCACCCCTCCACTTT	TRBJ1-6	TRBV25-1	TRBD1	NA
CASSPPVAATYEQYF	TGTGCCAGCAGTCCTCCGGTAGCGGCTACCTACGAGCAGTACTTC	TRBJ2-7	TRBV28	NA	NA
CASSQGQGHQPQHF	TGTGCCAGCAGCCAGGGACAGGGGCATCAGCCCCAGCATTTT	TRBJ1-5	TRBV7-2	TRBD1	once